This T cell receptor beta chain is drawn from a study of control samples from healthy donors and cancer patients. Clones were read by immunoSEQ multiplex PCR, and TCRdb kept only the in-frame ones, dropping some. The sample yields approximately 170,000 clones, 80% to 95% seen once. The length of the CDR3 is 14 residues. The germline V and J ends were trimmed by 3 bases and 6 bases, with 11 bases remaining between them. Germline loops: CDR1 LGHNT, CDR2 FRNRAP. The origin of this receptor is a woman aged 25 to 39 in good health. The chain uses TRBV12-5 and TRBJ2-2, with D perhaps matching TRBD2 (5 bases). Material: blood. The CDR3 loop reads CASGFQEAAGELFF. The CDR3 bases are TGTGCTAGTGGTTTCCAGGAGGCTGCCGGGGAGCTGTTTTTT.